This entry lists 19 T cell receptor beta chains sequenced from one sample in a study of cytomegalovirus exposure and HLA in healthy donors. Primers included in the PCR were 60 Vbeta and 13 Jbeta primers. Libraries were prepared by immunoSEQ multiplex PCR; TCRdb keeps only in-frame clonotypes and omits some of them. The sample carries under 55,000 clones, approximately 70% recorded once. The specimen was PBMCs. The origin of the receptors is a man younger than 35 in good health and CMV-seronegative.

This clone was counted a few times. The V and J genes are TRBV10-3 and TRBJ2-1; D possibly corresponds to TRBD2 (5 bases). The CDR3 loop spans 14 amino acids. The V gene's germline CDR1 is ENHRY and CDR2 SYGVKD. Trimming pared 0 bases from V and 9 bases from J, leaving 12 bases between. DNA for the CDR3: TGTGCCATCAGTGAGTCTGGGCTCGGAGGTGAGCAGTTCTTC. Protein sequence: CAISESGLGGEQFF.

This chain connects TRBV6-5 to TRBJ1-2; D remains ambiguous. CDR3 length equals 16 residues. Germline CDR1 and CDR2: MNHEY and SVGAGI. Deletions cut 0 bases from V and 4 bases from J, with 15 bases between. The CDR3: CASSYSREPSSYGYTF. CDR3 bases: TGTGCCAGCAGTTACTCGCGGGAGCCCAGCTCCTATGGCTACACCTTC.

V usage is TRBV11-2 and J usage is TRBJ2-5, with a tentative D call TRBD1 (7 bases). The CDR3 runs to 16 residues. Trimming took 4 bases from V and 2 from J, leaving 17 bases between them. CDR1 is SGHAT and CDR2 is FQNNGV in the germline V gene. CDR3 DNA: TGTGCCAGCAGCTCAGGACAGGCGGGGCGGCAAGAGACCCAGTACTTC. It is translated as CASSSGQAGRQETQYF.

This sequence joins TRBV7-9 and TRBJ2-7, with D perhaps TRBD1 (7 bases). V dropped 5 bases and J dropped 4 bases, with 21 bases sitting between them. The V gene's germline CDR1 is SEHNR and CDR2 FQNEAQ (reference sequence). The CDR3 contains 16 residues. The CDR3 DNA reads TGTGCCAGCAGCGTAAGCAGGGGGGCAAGGGGGTACGAGCAGTACTTC. This encodes CASSVSRGARGYEQYF.

V usage is TRBV19 and J usage is TRBJ2-5, with TRBD2 identical over 7 bases. The CDR3 length is 15 residues. With 1 base clipped from V and 0 bases from J, the junction kept 2 bases outside the gene matches. CDR1 LNHDA and CDR2 SQIVND come from the germline V gene (reference sequence). CDR3 sequence: CASSIGGTNQETQYF. The CDR3 DNA reads TGTGCCAGTAGTATAGGCGGGACTAACCAAGAGACCCAGTACTTC.

By share, this clone ranks as medium-sized. This chain joins TRBV28 and TRBJ1-2; TRBD1 agrees at 8 bases. Germline CDR1 MDHEN, CDR2 SYDVKM. Germline trimming cut 5 bases from V and 7 bases from J; bases unmatched to any gene: 3. The CDR3 is 12 amino acids. In nucleotides, the CDR3 is TGTGCCAGCAGTAGACAGGGGTTTGGCTACACCTTC. Residues: CASSRQGFGYTF.

This clone showed up just a few times. The chain combines TRBV2 with TRBJ1-6; the D gene is possibly TRBD1 (5 bases). Germline loops: CDR1 SNHLY, CDR2 FYNNEI. V gave up 5 bases and J gave up 4 bases, with 12 bases separating them. This CDR3 has 15 residues. In DNA form, the CDR3 reads TGTGCCAGCAGTTCGACGGGACTTTATAATTCACCCCTCCACTTT. As protein: CASSSTGLYNSPLHF.

The J gene is TRBJ2-7, the V gene TRBV7-2, with 8 bases identical to TRBD2. The ends lost 5 bases at V and 3 bases at J; junction bases unmatched: 6. Germline-derived CDR1 and CDR2 are SGHTA and FQGNSA. This CDR3 is built from 14 residues. This CDR3 reads CASSKQGTSYEQYF. The CDR3 coding sequence is TGTGCCAGCAGCAAACAAGGGACTAGCTACGAGCAGTACTTC. The complete variable domain, with remaining parts taken from reference TRBV7-2 and TRBJ2-7, reads GAGVSQSPSNKVTEKGKDVELRCDPISGHTALYWYRQSLGQGLEFLIYFQGNSAPDKSGLPSDRFSAERTGGSVSTLTIQRTQQEDSAVYLCASSKQGTSYEQYFGPGTRLTVT.

The J gene is TRBJ1-2, the V gene TRBV30; 8 nucleotides align to TRBD1. Trimming took 2 bases from V and 2 from J; bases not matched to a gene: 1. The V gene's germline CDR1 is GTSNPN and CDR2 SVGIG (reference sequence). The CDR3 is 13 amino acids. CDR3: CAWSYRGNYGYTF. Here the CDR3 DNA reads TGTGCCTGGAGTTACAGGGGGAACTATGGCTACACCTTC.

The genes are TRBV15 and TRBJ2-5; the match to TRBD2 covers 11 bases. In germline, CDR1 is LNHNV, CDR2 YYDKDF (reference sequence). The ends lost 4 bases at V and 2 bases at J; junction bases unmatched: 3. This CDR3 is 15 amino acids long. The CDR3 DNA sequence: TGTGCCACCAGCAAAGGGACTAGCGGACAAGAGACCCAGTACTTC. This translates into CATSKGTSGQETQYF.

This chain uses TRBV7-9 with TRBJ1-2; the D is unclear. V lost 2 bases to trimming and J lost 5 bases, with 12 bases between them. This CDR3 contains 14 residues. Germline V CDR1 and CDR2: SEHNR, FQNEAQ (reference sequence). CDR3 in DNA: TGTGCCAGCAGCTTATCACTCGGAGCTTATGGCTACACCTTC. This translates into CASSLSLGAYGYTF.

The rearrangement links TRBV29-1 to TRBJ2-2; 11 positions match TRBD1. The germline CDR1 and CDR2 sequences are SQVTM and ANQGSEA. CDR3 length equals 15 residues. The V segment lost 2 bases and the J segment 6 bases; nucleotides outside the gene matches: 5. The CDR3 DNA sequence: TGCAGCGTTGAACTCGGACAGGGGGCCTCCGGGGAGCTGTTTTTT. Amino acids: CSVELGQGASGELFF.

For the CDR3, the DNA is TGTGCCAGTGGACAGGGCTCTGGAAACACCATATATTTT. It encodes CASGQGSGNTIYF. This sequence joins TRBV19 and TRBJ1-3, with 8 bases that match TRBD1. The CDR3 covers 13 residues. The germline V gene encodes CDR1 LNHDA and CDR2 SQIVND (reference sequence). J gave up 0 bases and V 8 bases, and 0 bases lay outside the gene matches. Filled out from reference TRBV19 and TRBJ1-3, the complete variable domain reads DGGITQSPKYLFRKEGQNVTLSCEQNLNHDAMYWYRQDPGQGLRLIYYSQIVNDFQKGDIAEGYSVSREKKESFPLTVTSAQKNPTAFYLCASGQGSGNTIYFGEGSWLTVV.

This chain links TRBV6-6 with TRBJ1-4; 9 nucleotides match TRBD1. There are 15 residues in the CDR3. Unmatched junction bases numbered 4, after V lost 5 bases and J lost 3 bases. Germline values: CDR1 MNHNY, CDR2 SVGAGI (reference sequence). CDR3 sequence reads: CASSHRQGANEKLFF. The CDR3 DNA is TGTGCCAGCAGTCACCGACAGGGGGCTAATGAAAAACTGTTTTTT.

This chain joins TRBV4-1 and TRBJ1-2, with 7 bases fitting TRBD1. The CDR3 totals 14 residues. CDR1 is MGHRA and CDR2 is YSYEKL in the germline V gene. Trimming cost V 6 bases and J 2 bases; bases outside gene matches: 6. The CDR3 region is CASSPTGLNYGYTF. CDR3 nucleotide sequence: TGCGCCAGCAGTCCGACAGGGTTAAACTATGGCTACACCTTC.

This clone was observed a handful of times. The chain joins TRBV6-5 to TRBJ2-1, with 13 bases fitting TRBD2. The CDR3 is 14 amino acids. V dropped 6 bases and J dropped 7; count of bases not matched to a gene: 3. CDR1 is MNHEY and CDR2 is SVGAGI in the germline V gene. CDR3 residues: CASSRLAGGNEQFF. CDR3 coding DNA: TGTGCCAGCAGCAGACTAGCGGGAGGTAATGAGCAGTTCTTC.

Written as DNA, the CDR3 is TGTGCCAGCAGAGGACAGGGGGTCTACAATGAGCAGTTCTTC. It codes for CASRGQGVYNEQFF. J is TRBJ2-1 and V is TRBV25-1, with 10 bases fitting TRBD1. The germline V gene has CDR1 MGHDK and CDR2 SYGVNS. Losses at the gene ends were 6 bases for V and 3 bases for J; bases not matched to a gene: 2. The CDR3 loop spans 14 amino acids.

The chain carries TRBV5-6 and TRBJ1-1; D is undetermined. The germline V gene has CDR1 SGHDT and CDR2 YYEEEE. This CDR3 contains 14 residues. V lost 0 bases, J lost 6 bases, and 12 bases lay in between. CDR3 bases: TGTGCCAGCAGCTTGGGCCCGGGGAGCGCTGAAGCTTTCTTT. Protein product: CASSLGPGSAEAFF.

This clone was found a few times. The chain combines TRBV10-1 with TRBJ2-1, with D maybe TRBD1 (5 bases). The V gene lost 2 bases and the J gene lost 3 bases, with 8 bases spanning the gap. This CDR3 is built from 14 residues. Germline assignment: CDR1 WNHNN and CDR2 SYGVQD (reference sequence). In DNA form, the CDR3 reads TGCGCCAGCAGTGAGGATACAGGCTACAATGAGCAGTTCTTC. Protein: CASSEDTGYNEQFF.